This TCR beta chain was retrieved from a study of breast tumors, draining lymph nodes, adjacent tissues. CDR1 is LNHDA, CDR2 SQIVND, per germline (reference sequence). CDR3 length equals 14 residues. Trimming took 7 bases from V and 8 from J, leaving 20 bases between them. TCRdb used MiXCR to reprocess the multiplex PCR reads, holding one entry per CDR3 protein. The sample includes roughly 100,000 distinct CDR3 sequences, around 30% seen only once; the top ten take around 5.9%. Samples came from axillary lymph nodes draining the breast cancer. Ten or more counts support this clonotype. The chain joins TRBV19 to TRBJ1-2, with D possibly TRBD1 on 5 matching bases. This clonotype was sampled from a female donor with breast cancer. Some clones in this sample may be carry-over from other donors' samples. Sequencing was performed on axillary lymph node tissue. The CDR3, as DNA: TGTGCCAGTACCAGTATGGGGGTTGTATTGGGCTACACCTTC. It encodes CASTSMGVVLGYTF.